The sequence of this T cell receptor (beta chain) was determined in a study of T cell clonotyping in hematopoietic cell transplantation. The data were produced by immunoSEQ multiplex PCR, yet TCRdb's version contains in-frame clones alone and is incomplete. The sample comprises about 43,000 clones, about 96% of which are singletons, and 0.75% to 1% rests with the top ten. Of note for this clone: The antigen is undetermined.

The germline gives CDR1 MNHEY, CDR2 SMNVEV (reference sequence). This CDR3 comprises 17 residues. J gave up 5 bases and V 2 bases, and 12 bases lay outside the gene matches. The study's findings and limits: No sorting was done, leaving CD4 and CD8 contributions mixed. Pathologically expanded recipient clonotypes increased progressively from day 30 to day 180 as diversity fell. Broader posttransplant TCR repertoire diversity was predicted by graft donor and pretransplant recipient Inverse Simpson Index values.

This TCR was sampled from a man under 40 in good health. Some clones in this sample may be carry-over from other donors' samples. The V and J genes are TRBV27 and TRBJ2-3, with TRBD2 matching over 8 bases. Sequences were obtained from peripheral blood mononuclear cells. CDR3 amino acids: CASSLGSTGGLVDTQYF. As DNA, the CDR3 is TGTGCCAGCAGTTTAGGGTCGACGGGGGGGCTTGTAGATACGCAGTATTTT.